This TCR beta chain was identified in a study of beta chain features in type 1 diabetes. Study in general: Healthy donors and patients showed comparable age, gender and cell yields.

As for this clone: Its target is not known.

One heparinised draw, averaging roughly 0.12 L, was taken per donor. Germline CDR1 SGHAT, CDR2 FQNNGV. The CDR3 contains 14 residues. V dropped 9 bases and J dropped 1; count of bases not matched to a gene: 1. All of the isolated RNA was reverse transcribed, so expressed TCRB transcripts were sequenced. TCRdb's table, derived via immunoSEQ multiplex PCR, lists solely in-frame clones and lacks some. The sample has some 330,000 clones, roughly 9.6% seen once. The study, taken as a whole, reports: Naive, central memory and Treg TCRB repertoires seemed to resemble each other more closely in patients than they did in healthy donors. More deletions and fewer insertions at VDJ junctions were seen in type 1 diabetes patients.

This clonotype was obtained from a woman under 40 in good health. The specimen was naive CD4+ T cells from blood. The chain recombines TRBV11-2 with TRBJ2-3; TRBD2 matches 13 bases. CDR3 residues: CASGLAGGTDTQYF. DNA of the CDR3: TGTGCCAGTGGACTAGCGGGAGGCACAGATACGCAGTATTTT. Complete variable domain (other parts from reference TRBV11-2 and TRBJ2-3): EAGVAQSPRYKIIEKRQSVAFWCNPISGHATLYWYQQILGQGPKLLIQFQNNGVVDDSQLPKDRFSAERLKGVDSTLKIQPAKLEDSAVYLCASGLAGGTDTQYFGPGTRLTVL.